The 16 T cell receptor beta chains below were found in one sample sequenced in a study of chemoradiotherapy in HPV16-positive cancers. The table came from immunoSEQ multiplex PCR; TCRdb's copy has only in-frame clones and leaves some out. Of tens of thousands of clones listed, roughly nine tenths are singletons. The starting material was blood, obtained from a patient who underwent chemoradiotherapy. These receptors were obtained from a human donor with HPV-associated anogenital cancer.

CDR3 sequence (DNA): TGTGCCATCAGTGCGTCGGCCTCGGGCAATGAGCAGTTCTTC. Translated, it gives CAISASASGNEQFF. V and J are TRBV10-3 and TRBJ2-1; D not certain. Per germline, CDR1 ENHRY and CDR2 SYGVKD. V dropped 4 bases and J dropped 6 bases, with 13 bases sitting between them. The CDR3 covers 14 residues.

This rearrangement joins TRBV7-2 to TRBJ2-7; D could derive from TRBD1 or TRBD2 (6 bases each). This CDR3 comprises 15 residues. Germline CDR1 is SGHTA and CDR2 is FQGNSA. Trimming pared 6 bases from V and 2 bases from J, leaving 17 bases between. The CDR3 DNA reads as TGTGCCAGCAGGCCCAGGGGCGGGGCGACCTACGAGCAGTACTTC. This codes for CASRPRGGATYEQYF.

V is TRBV4-1 and J is TRBJ2-7; D possibly matches TRBD1 or TRBD2 (5 bases each). Trimming stripped 0 bases from V and 5 bases from J, with 11 bases between. The CDR3 contains 14 residues. Germline V gene sequence: CDR1 MGHRA, CDR2 YSYEKL. CDR3 region: CASSQDGTGDEQYF. The DNA of the CDR3 is TGCGCCAGCAGCCAAGATGGGACCGGTGACGAGCAGTACTTC.

The chain carries TRBV7-3 and TRBJ2-1; no clear D. Germline V CDR1 and CDR2: SGHTA, FQGTGA. Trimming removed 4 bases from V and 9 bases from J, with 10 bases in between. This CDR3 region has 12 residues. CDR3: CASSSPGVEQFF. CDR3 nucleotides: TGTGCCAGCAGCTCCCCTGGTGTTGAGCAGTTCTTC.

The sample holds one count of this clone. This chain connects TRBV6-1 to TRBJ1-2; D unresolved. CDR3 length equals 16 residues. V was shortened by 1 base and J by 4 bases, with 16 bases between the two germline ends. Germline-derived CDR1 and CDR2 are MNHNS and SASEGT. The chain's CDR3 is CASSEGVSRPSYGYTF. CDR3 nucleotides: TGTGCCAGCAGTGAAGGAGTGTCCAGACCTTCCTATGGCTACACCTTC.

This clone showed up just a few times. The V gene is TRBV6-5, the J gene TRBJ1-1; D is possibly TRBD1 (5 bases). The V end was cut by 4 bases, the J end by 8 bases, with 11 bases between. CDR3 size: 12 residues. Germline CDR1 reads MNHEY; CDR2 reads SVGAGI. The CDR3 nucleotides are TGTGCCAGCAGTTCAGGGAGTTCGGAAGCTTTCTTT. Protein sequence: CASSSGSSEAFF.

DNA of the CDR3: TGCGCCAGCAGTGCCGGACAGGGTGGAATAGCTTTCTTT. It translates to CASSAGQGGIAFF. The chain has TRBV10-2 and TRBJ1-1; TRBD1 matches at 8 bases. The length of the CDR3 is 13 residues. From germline, CDR1 is WSHSY and CDR2 SAAADI. J lost 10 bases, V lost 4 bases, and 8 bases had no gene match.

The chain is built from TRBV11-2 and TRBJ1-1, with D possibly being TRBD1 (5 bases). Trimming removed 5 bases from V and 1 base from J, with 20 bases in between. The CDR3 has 17 amino acids. From germline, CDR1 is SGHAT and CDR2 FQNNGV. The CDR3 region has the DNA TGTGCCAGCAGCCGACACAGGAATAATTGGCCGAACACTGAAGCTTTCTTT. Translation: CASSRHRNNWPNTEAFF.

V and J are TRBV27 and TRBJ1-1; TRBD1 aligns across 7 bases. CDR3 length: 12 amino acids. V trimming: 4 bases; J trimming: 10 bases; junction bases outside the gene matches: 6. Germline V gene data show CDR1 as MNHEY and CDR2 as SMNVEV (reference sequence). CDR3 protein: CASSYRQGRAFF. CDR3 DNA sequence: TGTGCCAGCAGTTACCGACAGGGTCGAGCTTTCTTT.

The chain recombines TRBV19 with TRBJ2-7; 8 bases agree with TRBD1. The length of the CDR3 is 18 residues. V shed 4 bases and J 3 bases; nucleotides not matched to a gene: 17. CDR1 LNHDA and CDR2 SQIVND come from the germline V gene (reference sequence). The CDR3 region is CASSKHTGDRNWNYEQYF. The CDR3 DNA follows: TGTGCCAGTAGTAAACACACGGGGGACAGGAATTGGAACTACGAGCAGTACTTC. Full variable domain (remainder filled in from reference TRBV19 and TRBJ2-7): DGGITQSPKYLFRKEGQNVTLSCEQNLNHDAMYWYRQDPGQGLRLIYYSQIVNDFQKGDIAEGYSVSREKKESFPLTVTSAQKNPTAFYLCASSKHTGDRNWNYEQYFGPGTRLTVT.

This chain links TRBV5-1 with TRBJ2-7, with D hard to call. The CDR3 contains 14 residues. Trimming took 0 bases from V and 2 from J, leaving 9 bases between them. Germline CDR1 and CDR2: SGHRS and YFSETQ. The CDR3 region is CASSLVREPYEQYF. CDR3 DNA: TGCGCCAGCAGCTTGGTAAGGGAACCCTACGAGCAGTACTTC.

This clone turned up a few times. The chain combines TRBV5-1 with TRBJ1-3; possibly TRBD1 for D (6 bases). Trimming took off 0 bases at V and 2 bases at J, with 12 bases between the two ends. CDR3 length equals 16 residues. In germline, CDR1 is SGHRS, CDR2 YFSETQ. The CDR3, as DNA: TGCGCCAGCAGCTTGGAGGGGGTTCCCCCTGGAAACACCATATATTTT. Protein: CASSLEGVPPGNTIYF.

The CDR3 DNA is TGTGCCAGCAGGGGCGGGGGCCATGAAAAACTGTTTTTT. This sequence encodes CASRGGGHEKLFF. This chain joins TRBV6-5 and TRBJ1-4, with D possibly being TRBD1 (6 bases). This CDR3 region has 13 residues. Germline CDR1 MNHEY, CDR2 SVGAGI. Trimming shortened V by 6 bases and J by 6 bases, and 11 bases separated the two germline ends.

The chain joins TRBV7-2 to TRBJ1-2; D gene ambiguous. Germline V CDR1 and CDR2: SGHTA, FQGNSA. The CDR3 totals 14 residues. The V gene lost 1 base and the J gene lost 5 bases, with 11 bases spanning the gap. CDR3 sequence (DNA): TGTGCCAGCAGCTTAGAGGCACAGATATATGGCTACACCTTC. Its protein is CASSLEAQIYGYTF.

The chain joins TRBV6-5 to TRBJ2-5; TRBD2 matches 9 bases. After removal of 2 bases from V and 1 base from J, the junction contained 5 bases not matched to a gene. This CDR3 region has 16 residues. The germline gives CDR1 MNHEY, CDR2 SVGAGI. The CDR3 region is CASSYNSGGPQETQYF. The CDR3 DNA sequence: TGTGCCAGCAGTTACAATAGCGGGGGACCCCAAGAGACCCAGTACTTC.

This clone was picked up one time. The V gene is TRBV21-1, the J gene TRBJ2-2; whether TRBD1, the table's D call, matches the DNA was not checked. TRBV21-1 is flagged as a pseudogene. This CDR3 is built from 14 residues. The CDR3: CASSWTGEGGELFF. CDR3 bases: TGTGCCAGCAGCTGGACAGGGGAAGGCGGGGAGCTGTTTTTT.